This record looks at one TCR beta chain sequence and its context. The antigen is unknown. This PCR relied on a set of 60 Vbeta primers and 13 Jbeta primers. TCRdb's copy holds only in-frame clones and misses some; the assay was immunoSEQ multiplex PCR. The table lists around 160,000 clones, 77% of them singletons. CDR3 length: 11 amino acids. Germline V gene lookup returns CDR1 SGHDT and CDR2 YYEEEE. The V gene lost 0 bases and the J gene lost 8 bases, with 5 bases spanning the gap. The source of the sample is a study of cytomegalovirus exposure and HLA in healthy donors. Study-level points and caveats: Reportedly, HLA-A and HLA-B alleles of most subjects were accurately predicted from TCR beta. A link between a missense DCLRE1C variant and TCR beta V- and J-gene trimming emerged from a later analysis. According to an earlier analysis, most TCR beta V segments yielded productive rearrangements about 90% or about 30% of the time. For presence/absence analyses, sequencing depth was assumed to be roughly uniform across donors.

The source of this sequence is a woman in her 40s in good health and CMV-seropositive. The sample consisted of PBMCs. The chain carries TRBV5-6 and TRBJ1-1, with D unresolved. The CDR3 sequence is CASSLGGEAFF. CDR3 nucleotides: TGTGCCAGCAGCTTGGGAGGGGAAGCTTTCTTT.